This is a list of T cell receptor beta chains from one sample in a study of CD8+ T cells in alopecia areata. The protocol was immunoSEQ multiplex PCR, while the TCRdb copy is restricted to in-frame clones and leaves out a portion. The sample has 150,000 or so clones, around 87% seen once. The source was CD8+ T cells sorted from blood, collected at week 0. These receptors originate from a human donor with alopecia areata. The conserved cysteine and the conserved F or W are not part of the CDR3 here. Fields, in order: J gene, D gene, V gene, CDR3 length, CDR3 protein. A D gene is named only where the DNA matches it firmly.

j_gene: TRBJ2-1
d_gene: TRBD1
v_gene: TRBV7-3
len: 14
CDR3aa: ASSPGAGGGRDEQF

j_gene: TRBJ1-1
d_gene: NA
v_gene: TRBV2
len: 12
CDR3aa: ASSDWGTATEAF

j_gene: TRBJ2-2
d_gene: NA
v_gene: TRBV27
len: 14
CDR3aa: ASSFGVLKNTGELF

j_gene: TRBJ2-7
d_gene: NA
v_gene: TRBV4-1
len: 12
CDR3aa: ASSQEPARYEQY

j_gene: TRBJ1-2
d_gene: NA
v_gene: TRBV5-4
len: 14
CDR3aa: ASSSNYQGWNNGYT

j_gene: TRBJ2-3
d_gene: TRBD2
v_gene: TRBV30
len: 14
CDR3aa: AWSTGAGISTDTQY

j_gene: TRBJ2-1
d_gene: NA
v_gene: TRBV5-5
len: 9
CDR3aa: ASPGQGGQF

j_gene: TRBJ1-1
d_gene: NA
v_gene: TRBV27
len: 12
CDR3aa: ASSPTGSFTEAF

j_gene: TRBJ2-7
d_gene: NA
v_gene: TRBV9
len: 13
CDR3aa: ASSVGQANSYEQY

j_gene: TRBJ2-3
d_gene: NA
v_gene: TRBV19
len: 15
CDR3aa: ASSDPSGGATTDTQY

j_gene: TRBJ1-1
d_gene: TRBD1
v_gene: TRBV5-8
len: 13
CDR3aa: ASTDWGTGGTEAF

j_gene: TRBJ1-4
d_gene: NA
v_gene: TRBV6-5
len: 12
CDR3aa: ASSRGGHTEKLF

j_gene: TRBJ1-5
d_gene: NA
v_gene: TRBV19
len: 13
CDR3aa: ASTQDGYSNQPQH

j_gene: TRBJ2-7
d_gene: NA
v_gene: TRBV29-1
len: 12
CDR3aa: SVEHQGSPYEQY

j_gene: TRBJ2-3
d_gene: NA
v_gene: TRBV27
len: 11
CDR3aa: ASRGLVSDTQY

j_gene: TRBJ2-7
d_gene: NA
v_gene: TRBV11-2
len: 12
CDR3aa: ASSLVSYVYEQY

j_gene: TRBJ2-7
d_gene: NA
v_gene: TRBV4-2
len: 14
CDR3aa: ASSQDLGEVWYEQY

j_gene: TRBJ1-1
d_gene: NA
v_gene: TRBV18
len: 14
CDR3aa: ASSPPGAAFYTEAF

j_gene: TRBJ2-7
d_gene: NA
v_gene: TRBV11-2
len: 12
CDR3aa: ASSIYGPRDEQY

j_gene: TRBJ1-5
d_gene: TRBD1
v_gene: TRBV6-1
len: 15
CDR3aa: ASSETTGALSNQPQH

j_gene: TRBJ2-3
d_gene: NA
v_gene: TRBV11-2
len: 14
CDR3aa: ASRLKPGQGTDTQY

j_gene: TRBJ2-4
d_gene: NA
v_gene: TRBV5-1
len: 19
CDR3aa: ASSLTPVGAASDVAKNIQY

j_gene: TRBJ2-6
d_gene: TRBD1
v_gene: TRBV7-2
len: 14
CDR3aa: ASSLIPGQGDNVLT

j_gene: TRBJ2-7
d_gene: TRBD2
v_gene: TRBV7-9
len: 13
CDR3aa: ASSSGTSGLYEQY

j_gene: TRBJ1-3
d_gene: NA
v_gene: TRBV30
len: 13
CDR3aa: AWSAPGSYGNTIY

j_gene: TRBJ2-5
d_gene: TRBD2
v_gene: TRBV25-1
len: 10
CDR3aa: ASWGGTETQY

j_gene: TRBJ2-5
d_gene: NA
v_gene: TRBV6-6
len: 11
CDR3aa: ASQPGDQETQY

j_gene: TRBJ2-5
d_gene: TRBD1
v_gene: TRBV6-4
len: 11
CDR3aa: ASSDRQGETQY

j_gene: TRBJ2-7
d_gene: TRBD1
v_gene: TRBV29-1
len: 11
CDR3aa: SALTGDSYEQY

j_gene: TRBJ1-1
d_gene: NA
v_gene: TRBV7-4
len: 12
CDR3aa: ASTPGREGTEAF

j_gene: TRBJ2-2
d_gene: TRBD1
v_gene: TRBV7-7
len: 13
CDR3aa: ASSPWTGGEDVLF

j_gene: TRBJ2-7
d_gene: TRBD1
v_gene: TRBV7-9
len: 11
CDR3aa: ASSGTGLYEQY

j_gene: TRBJ1-4
d_gene: TRBD1
v_gene: TRBV2
len: 10
CDR3aa: ASSDTGVLLF

j_gene: TRBJ2-7
d_gene: NA
v_gene: TRBV9
len: 12
CDR3aa: ASSVGTGTYEQY

j_gene: TRBJ2-5
d_gene: TRBD2
v_gene: TRBV7-9
len: 13
CDR3aa: ASSFGLAGMETQY

j_gene: TRBJ2-2
d_gene: NA
v_gene: TRBV7-2
len: 13
CDR3aa: ASSLGAPNTGELF

j_gene: TRBJ2-5
d_gene: NA
v_gene: TRBV5-1
len: 13
CDR3aa: ASSIGPPGQETQY

j_gene: TRBJ1-6
d_gene: TRBD1
v_gene: TRBV5-1
len: 12
CDR3aa: ASQRQGYDSPLH

j_gene: TRBJ2-7
d_gene: NA
v_gene: TRBV29-1
len: 13
CDR3aa: SVVLDQGGPYEQY

j_gene: TRBJ2-7
d_gene: TRBD2
v_gene: TRBV7-8
len: 12
CDR3aa: ASSSLAGPYEQY